This T cell receptor beta chain was captured by sequencing in a study of blood T cell repertoires in COVID-19. Study-level background: From T cells, B-cell-depleted T cells, or PBMCs came the material, which was cDNA or gDNA.

V lost 6 bases and J lost 4, with 15 bases in between. The CDR3 covers 13 residues. The germline CDR1 and CDR2 sequences are SQVTM and ANQGSEA. Authors' processing steps: Using reference gene primer amplification, nucleated cell counts were estimated. The data were produced by immunoSEQ multiplex PCR, yet TCRdb's version contains in-frame clones alone and is incomplete. V, J and clone size reflect that table, while D and trimming were determined from the DNA. The sample shows hundreds of thousands of clones, roughly 90% of them seen only once. This receptor was identified in a woman between 25 and 40 years old with active or convalescent COVID-19. V gene TRBV29-1 combines with J gene TRBJ1-2; D is possibly TRBD1 (5 bases). The sequenced material came from peripheral blood. For the CDR3, the DNA is TGCAGCGTACCTAGGGCGGGGCTCTATGGCTACACCTTC. The encoded protein is CSVPRAGLYGYTF.